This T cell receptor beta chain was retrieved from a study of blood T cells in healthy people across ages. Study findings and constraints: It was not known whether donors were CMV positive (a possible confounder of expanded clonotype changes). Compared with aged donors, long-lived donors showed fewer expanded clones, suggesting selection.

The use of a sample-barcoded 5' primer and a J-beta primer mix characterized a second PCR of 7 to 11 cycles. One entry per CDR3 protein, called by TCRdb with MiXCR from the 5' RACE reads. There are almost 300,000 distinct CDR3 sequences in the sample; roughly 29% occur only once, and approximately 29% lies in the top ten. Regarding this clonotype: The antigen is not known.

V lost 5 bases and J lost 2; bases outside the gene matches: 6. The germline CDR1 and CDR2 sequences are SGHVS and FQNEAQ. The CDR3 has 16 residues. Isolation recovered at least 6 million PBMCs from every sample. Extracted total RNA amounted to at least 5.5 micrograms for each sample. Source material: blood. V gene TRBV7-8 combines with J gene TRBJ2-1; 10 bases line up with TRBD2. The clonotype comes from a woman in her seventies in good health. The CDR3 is CASSHSGRNTYNEQFF. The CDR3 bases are TGTGCCAGCAGCCATAGCGGGAGGAACACCTACAATGAGCAGTTCTTC.